A single T cell receptor (beta chain) is shown here with its context. Antigen specificity is unknown. V was clipped by 6 bases and J by 2 bases, with 10 bases between them. Looked up from germline, CDR1 is MNHNS and CDR2 is SASEGT. The CDR3 spans 13 residues. The record originates from a study of cytomegalovirus exposure and HLA in healthy donors. Study-wide background: The study placed 70% to 90% of its approximately 400 genotyped donors in the Caucasian-associated ancestry cluster. Findings of the study overall: TCR beta sequences reportedly predicted the HLA-A and HLA-B alleles of most subjects accurately. A later analysis found TCR association rates differed by HLA locus, highest for DRB1 and lowest for HLA-C.

Researchers ran the PCR with 60 Vbeta and 13 Jbeta primers. How the authors handled the data: In a later analysis, 8.5 million to 14 million of about 80 million unique beta chains occurred in at least two donors. TCRdb keeps only in-frame clones here, not all; method: immunoSEQ multiplex PCR. V and J calls plus clone size are reproduced from that table; the DNA served to infer D and trimming. The table shows 66,000 or so clones, with around 89% occurring only once. The chain links TRBV6-1 to TRBJ1-1; D not resolved. Sequencing used PBMCs. The sequence came from a man aged 30 to 45 in good health and CMV-seropositive. The CDR3 protein is CASSLTRNTEAFF. CDR3 in DNA: TGTGCCAGCAGCCTCACAAGAAACACTGAAGCTTTCTTT.